This section outlines one TCR beta chain sequence together with its context. The antigen it binds to is not known. Nothing much larger sits one base from this clone, and base qualities are not available. These data originate in a study of cytomegalovirus exposure and HLA in healthy donors (dated by TCRdb to about 2017). Regarding the research as a whole: In an earlier analysis of some 610 of the donors, 250 to 350 Gb of sequence data and 95 million to 130 million unique TCR beta sequences from about 179 million T cells were reported. Typing coverage varied by locus: roughly 629-630 donors for A, B, C, DRB1 and DQB1; some 520 for DQA1; around 570 for DPA1; 450 to 480 for DPB1. Donor age, sex, ethnicity and CMV serostatus were compiled alongside the repertoire data. HLA typing included class I and class II loci at four-digit resolution. The T cell repertoires of some 700 subjects were profiled by immunosequencing and related to cytomegalovirus serostatus. In addition to the first cohort of hundreds of subjects, a separate validation cohort of approximately 130 different subjects was used. A later analysis re-examined previously published TCR beta repertoires from about 670 donors and added high-resolution HLA genotyping to investigate patterns of TCR occurrence. The aim of the study was to test whether cataloging public T cell receptors could identify signatures of past pathogen exposure. Among 398 genotyped donors of the cohort, an average of 235,054 unique TCR beta nucleotide sequences were sequenced per donor, roughly a sixth of them non-productive. Genome-wide SNP genotypes for about 65% of the roughly 670 donors were used in a later genetic analysis, which treated that subset as a discovery cohort. Rather than using new phenotypic data, the later analysis identified candidate immune exposures from TCR beta sequences and from how often those sequences occurred across donors. Because of strong linkage in the cohort, a handful of DR-DQ haplotypes were treated as single units for association and clustering. Roughly 300 gigabases of sequencing data and 70 million to 95 million unique TCR sequences made up an early release that covered approximately 700 HLA-typed donors. All discovery cohort repertoires had been generated using a single sequencing platform. Of the roughly 400 genotyped donors, 65% to 90% fell in the genetic ancestry cluster associated with self-reported Caucasian donors. To decide whether each TCR beta V gene segment behaved as functional or pseudogenic, an earlier analysis of some 540 of the donors relied on high-throughput TCR beta sequencing. To predict cytomegalovirus infection status, the study brought together high-throughput TCR immunosequencing, statistical association of individual TCRs with disease status, and machine learning. Summary of the overall study and its limitations: This cohort had only TCR beta chains sequenced, and the lack of alpha or paired-chain data limited which features could be detected. A total of around 150 TCR beta chains were listed by the study as associated with cytomegalovirus. A group of highly shared sequence variants was considered likely to be a technical artifact of the sequencing pipeline. Compared with equally common non-associated chains, HLA-associated TCR beta chains in a later analysis were more clonally expanded and had lower generation probabilities. In vitro tests confirmed that a few of the cytomegalovirus-associated TCR beta chains recognize cytomegalovirus antigens. Correlated functional status among segregating V segments might be attributable to linkage disequilibrium, but an unknown experimental factor could not be ruled out. In an earlier analysis of some 640 of the donors, most TCR beta V segments were observed in productive rearrangements about 87% or about 30% of the time, broadly matching IMGT annotations. Because HLA typing was unavailable for some donors at each locus, only the typed subset was used in association tests. In a later analysis, about 17,000 TCR beta sequences were associated with specific HLA alleles at a false discovery rate of 0.05. Immune exposure information for the cohort was limited to CMV serostatus. In both the original and validation cohorts, the classifier was reported to diagnose cytomegalovirus status with high specificity and sensitivity. A later analysis found that TCR association rates varied across HLA loci, with DRB1 alleles showing the most associated TCRs and HLA-C alleles the fewest. According to the authors, the approach could potentially be generalized to other disease states and immunological phenotypes. An association between a missense DCLRE1C variant and V-gene and J-gene trimming of TCR beta chains was found in a later genetic analysis and replicated in an independent cohort. When HLA alleles, especially DR and DQ, strongly co-occurred, TCR associations were difficult to assign to individual alleles. Compared with the roughly 700-donor mean, donors in an Asian-associated ancestry cluster had fewer N-insertions in productive TCRs, according to a later genetic analysis. In a later analysis, several top co-occurrence clusters were reported to appear linked to parvovirus B19, influenza, CMV and Epstein-Barr virus. Most CMV-associated TCR beta chains appeared to be HLA-restricted in a later analysis, and the HLA associations seemed to be driven largely by CMV exposure. Most TCR sequences were seen in very few donors, while some public TCRs were found in many individuals. The earlier analysis of around 600 of the donors excluded roughly 17 rarely observed V segments, including chromosome 9 orphons, because counts were too low. A further reported finding was that TCR beta sequences accurately predicted the HLA-A and HLA-B alleles for most subjects in the first cohort. Sequencing depth was assumed to be roughly uniform across donors in the presence/absence analyses, though that assumption may not hold.

The cohort was made up of 650 to 700 healthy bone marrow donors. All cohort members were sampled while nominally healthy, although unrecorded immune exposures were likely present. The donor tested CMV seropositive and was one of the 289 seropositive cohort members. Every donor gave a peripheral blood sample, and the peripheral blood mononuclear cells from that sample were used for TCR beta sequencing. Genomic DNA was extracted from the blood cell samples with the Qiagen DNeasy Blood Extraction Kit. The library was built by means of the immunoSEQ multiplex PCR assay. A mixture of 60 forward primers for TCR Vbeta segments and 13 reverse primers for TCR Jbeta segments was used in the multiplex PCR. The CDR3 region of rearranged TCR beta genes was amplified from genomic DNA by a multiplex PCR assay. The amplified TCR beta libraries were sequenced on the Illumina HiSeq System as 87-base-pair reads. Concerning the study's data processing: Across the 500 to 750 repertoires, a later analysis counted tens of millions of unique TCR beta chains, around 11 million of which were shared by at least two donors. Raw reads were error-corrected and collapsed into unique sequences with a nearest-neighbor algorithm that merged closely related sequences to remove PCR and sequencing errors. CDR3 sequences were aligned to IMGT reference sequences to assign V, D and J gene segments. For a sequence to be retained, at least a six-nucleotide match to both a V gene segment and a J gene segment was required. Rearrangements were classified as productive when the CDR3 lacked stop codons and remained in frame with V and J, and all other rearrangements were classified as non-productive. Following IMGT convention, CDR3 was defined as the stretch from the second conserved V-encoded cysteine up to the conserved J-encoded phenylalanine. The earlier analysis of approximately 500 of the donors excluded sequences that lacked an unambiguous match to a single V gene segment. An earlier analysis of fewer than 650 of the donors classified V segments as functional when productive rearrangements were above 56.7% and as segregating when the standard deviation between donors was above 5%. A statistical classification framework was built for diagnosing cytomegalovirus status from the catalog of TCR beta chain sequences. A later analysis assigned V and J genes by comparing TCR nucleotide sequences with IMGT/GENE-DB human TR gene sequences. A later analysis assigned CDR3 sequences and most-parsimonious VDJ recombination scenarios with the TCRdist pipeline. In a later analysis, every TCR beta chain was defined by the combination of its CDR3 amino acid sequence and its V-gene family, and reads without a unique V-gene family were dropped. To address suspected cross-contamination and a sequencing artifact, a later analysis removed roughly 580 highly shared, low-generation-probability nucleotide sequences. In a later analysis, a clonal expansion index was calculated for each public chain from normalized within-repertoire ranks of inferred template counts. A later analysis computed generation probabilities with a VDJ recombination model fitted to out-of-frame rearrangements, and checked the results against IGoR. Hypergeometric tests were used in a later analysis to score TCR-TCR, TCR-HLA and TCR-CMV co-occurrence, with a repertoire-size bias correction applied to the TCR pairs. In a later analysis, false discovery rates were estimated by permuting HLA or CMV assignments 20 times. In a later analysis, co-occurring TCRs were grouped using DBSCAN, and TCRdist sequence similarity was added for clustering within HLA-allele-positive subsets. For co-occurrence clustering, repertoires with fewer than 30,000 or more than 120,000 public chains were excluded, along with five repertoires with anomalous nucleotide sharing. TCRdb holds this immuneACCESS table with in-frame rearrangements only. Some clones are missing; in checked studies, unresolved V genes explain under half, and the rest has no known cause. V and J calls and clone size come straight from that table; D and trimming were deduced from the DNA. Counted in this sample were 60,000 or so clones; roughly 73% of them appeared once. Roughly 25% of the sample lies in the top ten.

The sequence was collected from a woman in her forties in good health and CMV-seropositive. The material sequenced was PBMCs.

The DNA sequence is given as TGTGCCAGCAGTTCGACAGGGGAGGGCATTCAGTACTTC. The translation is CASSSTGEGIQYF. This sequence uses TRBV2 and TRBJ2-4; possibly the D gene is TRBD1, per 8 matching bases. V lost 5 bases and J lost 9 bases; the stretch between them is 14 bases long. The germline V gene sets CDR1 to SNHLY and CDR2 to FYNNEI. The cysteine opens and the phenylalanine closes a CDR3 of 13 amino acids. Just the 39-base CDR3 DNA is kept, in frame starting at base 1.